This T cell receptor (beta chain) was identified in a study of beta chain features in type 1 diabetes. Across the whole study: In all, around 110,000,000 sorted cells from all samples were analyzed.

Broader study findings: Type 1 diabetes patients had moderately but significantly shorter TCRB CDR3s in all four CD4+ subsets.

V lost 7 bases, J lost 2 bases, and 7 bases stayed unmatched. From germline, CDR1 is SNHLY and CDR2 FYNNEI. This CDR3 comprises 14 residues. Concerning this clone: Its antigen is unidentified.

Reverse transcription of all isolated RNA meant that expressed TCRB transcripts were sequenced. Clones were read by immunoSEQ multiplex PCR, and TCRdb kept only the in-frame ones, dropping some. The repertoire holds a few hundred thousand clones, with roughly an eighth as singletons. The TCR comes from a man younger than 45 with type 1 diabetes. The chain is built from TRBV2 and TRBJ1-2; 7 nucleotides align to TRBD1. The specimen sequenced was naive CD4+ T cells from blood. The CDR3 coding sequence is TGTGCCAGCATTGTGGGACAGAGAAACTATGGCTACACCTTC. As protein: CASIVGQRNYGYTF.